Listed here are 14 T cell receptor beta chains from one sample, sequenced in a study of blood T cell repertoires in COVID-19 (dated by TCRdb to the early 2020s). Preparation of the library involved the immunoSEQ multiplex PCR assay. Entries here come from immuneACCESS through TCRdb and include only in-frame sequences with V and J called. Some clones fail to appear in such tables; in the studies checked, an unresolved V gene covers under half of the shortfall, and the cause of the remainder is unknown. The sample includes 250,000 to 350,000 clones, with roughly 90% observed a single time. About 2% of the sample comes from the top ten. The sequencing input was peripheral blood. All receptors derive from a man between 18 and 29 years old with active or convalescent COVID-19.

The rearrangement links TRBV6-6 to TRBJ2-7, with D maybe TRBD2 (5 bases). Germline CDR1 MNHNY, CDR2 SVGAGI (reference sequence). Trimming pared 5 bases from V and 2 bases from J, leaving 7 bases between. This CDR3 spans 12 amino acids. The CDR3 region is CASSGLPYEQYF. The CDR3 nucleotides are TGTGCCAGCAGTGGACTTCCCTACGAGCAGTACTTC.

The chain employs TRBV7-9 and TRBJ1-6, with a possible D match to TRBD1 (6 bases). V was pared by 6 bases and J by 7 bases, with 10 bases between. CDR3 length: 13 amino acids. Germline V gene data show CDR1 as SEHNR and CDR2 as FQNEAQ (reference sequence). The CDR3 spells CASSSQGNSPLHF. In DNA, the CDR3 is TGTGCCAGCAGTAGTCAGGGGAATTCACCCCTCCACTTT.

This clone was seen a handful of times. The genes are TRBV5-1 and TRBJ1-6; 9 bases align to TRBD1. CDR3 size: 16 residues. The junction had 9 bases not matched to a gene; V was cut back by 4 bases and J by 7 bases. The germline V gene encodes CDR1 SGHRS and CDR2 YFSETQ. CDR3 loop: CASSLRPGTGNSPLHF. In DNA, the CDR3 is TGCGCCAGCAGCCTTAGGCCCGGGACAGGGAATTCACCCCTCCACTTT.

The CDR3 region is CASSLGTRHQPQHF. The DNA of the CDR3 is TGTGCCAGCAGTTTAGGGACAAGGCATCAGCCCCAGCATTTT. This sequence joins TRBV28 and TRBJ1-5; D perhaps matches TRBD1 (6 bases). The V end was cut by 2 bases, the J end by 5 bases, with 10 bases between. Germline V CDR1 and CDR2: MDHEN, SYDVKM. This CDR3 has 14 amino acids.

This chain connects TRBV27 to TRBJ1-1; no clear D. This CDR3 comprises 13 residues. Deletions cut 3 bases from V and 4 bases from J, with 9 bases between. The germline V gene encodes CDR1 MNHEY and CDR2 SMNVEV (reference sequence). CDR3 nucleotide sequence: TGTGCCAGCAGTTTTGGTGGGAGCACTGAAGCTTTCTTT. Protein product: CASSFGGSTEAFF.

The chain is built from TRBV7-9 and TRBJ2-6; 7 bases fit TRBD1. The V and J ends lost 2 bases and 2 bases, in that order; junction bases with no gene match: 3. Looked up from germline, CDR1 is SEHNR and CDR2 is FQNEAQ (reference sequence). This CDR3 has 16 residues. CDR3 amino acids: CASSLNRGPGANVLTF. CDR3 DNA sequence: TGTGCCAGCAGCTTAAACAGGGGTCCTGGGGCCAACGTCCTGACTTTC. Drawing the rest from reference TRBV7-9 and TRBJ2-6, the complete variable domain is DTGVSQNPRHKITKRGQNVTFRCDPISEHNRLYWYRQTLGQGPEFLTYFQNEAQLEKSRLLSDRFSAERPKGSFSTLEIQRTEQGDSAMYLCASSLNRGPGANVLTFGAGSRLTVL.

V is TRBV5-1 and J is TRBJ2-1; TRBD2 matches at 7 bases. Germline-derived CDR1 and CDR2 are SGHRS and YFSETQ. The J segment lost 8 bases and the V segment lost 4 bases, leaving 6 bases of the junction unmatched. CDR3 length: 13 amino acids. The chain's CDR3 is CASSISGGDEQFF. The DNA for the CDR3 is TGCGCCAGCAGCATTTCGGGAGGAGATGAGCAGTTCTTC.

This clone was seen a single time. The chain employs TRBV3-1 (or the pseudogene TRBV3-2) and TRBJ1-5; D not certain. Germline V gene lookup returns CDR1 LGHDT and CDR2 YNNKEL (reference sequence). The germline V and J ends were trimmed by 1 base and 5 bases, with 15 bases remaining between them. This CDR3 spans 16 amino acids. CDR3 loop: CASSQAPVFEDQPQHF. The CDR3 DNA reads TGTGCCAGCAGCCAAGCGCCGGTTTTTGAGGATCAGCCCCAGCATTTT.

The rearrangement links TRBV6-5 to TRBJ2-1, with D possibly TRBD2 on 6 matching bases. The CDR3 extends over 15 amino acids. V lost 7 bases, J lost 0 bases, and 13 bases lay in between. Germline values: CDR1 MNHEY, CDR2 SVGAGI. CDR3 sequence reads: CASKGLGGSYNEQFF. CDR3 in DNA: TGTGCCAGCAAGGGCCTCGGGGGCTCCTACAATGAGCAGTTCTTC.

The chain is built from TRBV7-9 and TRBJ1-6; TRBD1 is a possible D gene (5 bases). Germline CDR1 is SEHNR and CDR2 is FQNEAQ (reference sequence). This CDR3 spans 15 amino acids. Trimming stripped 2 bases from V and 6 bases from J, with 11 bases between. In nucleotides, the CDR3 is TGTGCCAGCAGCTTAAAAAAACAGGCTAATTCACCCCTCCACTTT. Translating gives CASSLKKQANSPLHF. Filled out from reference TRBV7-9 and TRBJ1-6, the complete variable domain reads DTGVSQNPRHKITKRGQNVTFRCDPISEHNRLYWYRQTLGQGPEFLTYFQNEAQLEKSRLLSDRFSAERPKGSFSTLEIQRTEQGDSAMYLCASSLKKQANSPLHFGNGTRLTVT.

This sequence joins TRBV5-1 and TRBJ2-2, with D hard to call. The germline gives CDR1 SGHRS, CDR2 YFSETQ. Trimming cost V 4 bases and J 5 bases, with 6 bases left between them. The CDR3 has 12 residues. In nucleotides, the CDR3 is TGCGCCAGCAGCCCCGGGACCGGGGAGCTGTTTTTT. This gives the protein CASSPGTGELFF.

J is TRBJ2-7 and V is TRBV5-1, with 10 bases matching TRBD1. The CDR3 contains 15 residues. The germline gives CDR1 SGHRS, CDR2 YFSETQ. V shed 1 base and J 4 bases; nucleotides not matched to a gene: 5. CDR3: CASSLKGQGFYEQYF. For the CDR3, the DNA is TGCGCCAGCAGCTTGAAGGGACAGGGGTTTTACGAGCAGTACTTC.

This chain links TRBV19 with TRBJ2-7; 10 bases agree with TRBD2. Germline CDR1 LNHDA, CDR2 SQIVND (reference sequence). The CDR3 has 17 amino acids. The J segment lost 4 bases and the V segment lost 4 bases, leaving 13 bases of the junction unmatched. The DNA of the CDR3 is TGTGCCAGTAGTACCTCGGCTCCTAGCGGGAGTCCGTACGAGCAGTACTTC. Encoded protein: CASSTSAPSGSPYEQYF.

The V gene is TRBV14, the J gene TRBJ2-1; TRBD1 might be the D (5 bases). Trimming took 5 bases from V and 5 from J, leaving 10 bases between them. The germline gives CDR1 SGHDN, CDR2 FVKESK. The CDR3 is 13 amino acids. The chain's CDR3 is CASSRQRDNEQFF. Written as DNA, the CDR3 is TGTGCCAGCAGCAGACAGAGAGACAATGAGCAGTTCTTC. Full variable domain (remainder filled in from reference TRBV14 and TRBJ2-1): EAGVTQFPSHSVIEKGQTVTLRCDPISGHDNLYWYRRVMGKEIKFLLHFVKESKQDESGMPNNRFLAERTGGTYSTLKVQPAELEDSGVYFCASSRQRDNEQFFGPGTRLTVL.